This T cell receptor (beta chain) was observed in a study of blood T cells in healthy people across ages. Combining a sample-barcoded 5' primer with a J-beta primer mix, a second PCR ran for roughly 7 to 11 cycles. TCRdb called the 5' RACE reads again in MiXCR, with one record for every CDR3 protein. The table has 800,000 or so distinct CDR3 sequences, under 80% seen once. Notes on this clonotype: Given a much more abundant clone one base away, this may be a read error.

There are 20 residues in the CDR3. CDR1 is LGHNA and CDR2 is YNFKEQ in the germline V gene. The sequencing input was blood. The V gene is TRBV4-2, the J gene TRBJ2-3; 8 bases align to TRBD2. This receptor was identified in a man aged 30-40 years in good health. The CDR3: CACSQETPLGASGSTDTQYF. Written as DNA, the CDR3 is TGTGCCTGCAGCCAAGAAACGCCCCTCGGGGCTAGCGGGAGCACAGATACGCAGTATTTT.